Presented here are 8 T cell receptor beta chains from one specimen sequenced in a study of CD8 T cells in Susac syndrome. RNA, at roughly 0.45 to 1 ug, was reverse transcribed with random hexamers. TCRdb re-called the immunoSEQ multiplex PCR reads with MiXCR, one entry per CDR3 protein. The sample lists some 120,000 distinct CDR3 sequences, 90% to 95% seen once, with more than 0.09% in the top ten. The sample consisted of CD4+ T cells from PBMCs. The origin of the receptors is a human donor in good health.

The chain is built from TRBV28 and TRBJ1-5; 7 positions match TRBD1. The CDR3 extends over 13 amino acids. Trimming cost V 5 bases and J 6 bases; bases outside gene matches: 4. Per the germline V gene, CDR1 is MDHEN and CDR2 is SYDVKM. The CDR3 nucleotides are TGTGCCAGCAGTGCAGACAGGGTTCAGCCCCAGCATTTT. It encodes CASSADRVQPQHF.

This chain's CDR3 is CASSQPGQTYGYTF. DNA for the CDR3: TGTGCCAGCAGCCAACCGGGACAGACGTATGGCTACACCTTC. The chain couples TRBV28 to TRBJ1-2; 7 nucleotides line up with TRBD1. The CDR3 extends over 14 amino acids. Germline assignment: CDR1 MDHEN and CDR2 SYDVKM. Trimming at V came to 6 bases and at J to 5 bases, leaving 9 bases not matched to a gene.

This clonotype showed up just once. This chain links TRBV5-4 with TRBJ2-7; D is unresolved. The CDR3 is 14 amino acids. V gave up 4 bases and J gave up 0 bases, with 11 bases separating them. Looked up from germline, CDR1 is SGHNT and CDR2 is YYREEE (reference sequence). In DNA form, the CDR3 reads TGTGCCAGCAGCCGAAGACGCGTCTCCTACGAGCAGTACTTC. Its protein product is CASSRRRVSYEQYF.

This clonotype was found a few times. This rearrangement joins TRBV5-4 to TRBJ2-5; no definite D call. Germline-derived CDR1 and CDR2 are SGHNT and YYREEE (reference sequence). This CDR3 has 14 amino acids. The V gene lost 0 bases and the J gene lost 3 bases, with 9 bases spanning the gap. The CDR3 DNA reads as TGTGCCAGCAGCTTGGCCGGCACAAAAGAGACCCAGTACTTC. It codes for CASSLAGTKETQYF.

The chain joins TRBV20-1 to TRBJ2-1; D perhaps matches TRBD2 (5 bases). Germline lookup yields CDR1 DFQATT and CDR2 SNEGSKA (reference sequence). The CDR3 has 12 amino acids. Trimming left V 3 bases short and J 6 bases short, with 9 bases between. The CDR3, as DNA: TGCAGTGCTAGTAGGGAGACCAATGAGCAGTTCTTC. Protein product: CSASRETNEQFF.

The chain links TRBV5-1 to TRBJ2-5; 12 nucleotides agree with TRBD2. Germline V gene data show CDR1 as SGHRS and CDR2 as YFSETQ. The CDR3 totals 16 residues. In nucleotides, the CDR3 is TGCCTAAGCAGCTTGGAGGGGACTAGCGGGCAAGAGACCCAGTACTTC. It codes for CLSSLEGTSGQETQYF.

The rearrangement joins TRBV29-1 to TRBJ1-2, with D tentatively TRBD1 (6 bases). The CDR3 consists of 12 residues. Trimming removed 4 bases at V and 4 bases at J, with 10 bases between. The germline gives CDR1 SQVTM, CDR2 ANQGSEA. The chain's CDR3 is CSVGGGSYGYTF. The CDR3 nucleotides are TGCAGCGTTGGAGGGGGTAGCTATGGCTACACCTTC.

The rearrangement uses TRBV7-2 and TRBJ2-7; 12 positions match TRBD2. From germline, CDR1 is SGHTA and CDR2 FQGNSA. J lost 2 bases, V lost 4 bases, and 0 bases had no gene match. This CDR3 comprises 14 residues. CDR3 DNA: TGTGCCAGCAGCTGGACTAGCGGGACCTACGAGCAGTACTTC. Translation gives CASSWTSGTYEQYF. The whole variable domain, remainder taken from reference TRBV7-2 and TRBJ2-7, is GAGVSQSPSNKVTEKGKDVELRCDPISGHTALYWYRQSLGQGLEFLIYFQGNSAPDKSGLPSDRFSAERTGGSVSTLTIQRTQQEDSAVYLCASSWTSGTYEQYFGPGTRLTVT.